The present T cell receptor beta chain was sequenced within a study of T cell responses to AZD1222 COVID-19 vaccine. Study-wide background: Analysis merged second doses at about 4 or about 12 weeks. Whole-study results and caveats: When two AZD1222 doses had been given, Spike-specific TCR breadth and depth rose. Close to half of all spike-specific TCRs reportedly target regions of the variants that are unmutated. Repertoire sampling occurred only after the peak T cell response.

Comments on this clone: Antigen: not known.

The V end was cut by 2 bases, the J end by 4 bases, with 0 bases between. This CDR3 contains 11 residues. Germline-derived CDR1 and CDR2 are MDHEN and SYDVKM. The data were produced by immunoSEQ multiplex PCR, yet TCRdb's version contains in-frame clones alone and is incomplete. The sample has 95,000 to 150,000 clones; roughly 89% are singletons. The source material was peripheral blood, sampled on day 0 of AZD1222 vaccination. The TCR sequence derives from an adult in good health. The chain has TRBV28 and TRBJ1-3; D call uncertain. CDR3 in amino acids: CASSLGNTIYF. CDR3 DNA sequence: TGTGCCAGCAGTTTAGGAAACACCATATATTTT.